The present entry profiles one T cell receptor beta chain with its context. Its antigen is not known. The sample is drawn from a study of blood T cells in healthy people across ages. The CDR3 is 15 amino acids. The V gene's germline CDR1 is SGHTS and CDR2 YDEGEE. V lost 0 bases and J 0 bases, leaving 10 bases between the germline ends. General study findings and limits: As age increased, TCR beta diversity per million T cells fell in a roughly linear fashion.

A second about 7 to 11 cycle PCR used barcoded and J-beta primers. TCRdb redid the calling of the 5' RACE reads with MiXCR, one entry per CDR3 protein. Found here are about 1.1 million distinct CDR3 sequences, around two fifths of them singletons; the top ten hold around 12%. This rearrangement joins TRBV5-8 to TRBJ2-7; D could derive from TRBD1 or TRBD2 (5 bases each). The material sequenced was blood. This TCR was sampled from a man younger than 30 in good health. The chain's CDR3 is CASSLGGDLSYEQYF. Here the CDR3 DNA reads TGTGCCAGCAGCTTGGGTGGGGACCTCTCCTACGAGCAGTACTTC.